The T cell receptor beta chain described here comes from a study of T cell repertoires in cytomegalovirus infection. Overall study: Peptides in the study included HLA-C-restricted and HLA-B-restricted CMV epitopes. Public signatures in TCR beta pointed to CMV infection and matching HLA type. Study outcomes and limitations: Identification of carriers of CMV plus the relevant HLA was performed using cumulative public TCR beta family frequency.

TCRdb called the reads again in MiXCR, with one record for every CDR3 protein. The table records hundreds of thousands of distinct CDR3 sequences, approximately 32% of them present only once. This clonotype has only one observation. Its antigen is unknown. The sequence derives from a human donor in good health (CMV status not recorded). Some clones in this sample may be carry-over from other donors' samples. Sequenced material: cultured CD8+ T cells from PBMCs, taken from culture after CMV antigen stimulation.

The chain's CDR3 is CASSEGALQETQYF. Here the CDR3 DNA reads TGTGCCAGCAGCGAGGGGGCGCTTCAAGAGACCCAGTACTTC. The gene calls are TRBV11-1 and TRBJ2-5, with TRBD1 matching over 7 bases. The CDR3 runs to 14 residues. In germline, CDR1 is SGHAT, CDR2 FQDESV (reference sequence). V dropped 5 bases and J dropped 2; count of bases not matched to a gene: 5.